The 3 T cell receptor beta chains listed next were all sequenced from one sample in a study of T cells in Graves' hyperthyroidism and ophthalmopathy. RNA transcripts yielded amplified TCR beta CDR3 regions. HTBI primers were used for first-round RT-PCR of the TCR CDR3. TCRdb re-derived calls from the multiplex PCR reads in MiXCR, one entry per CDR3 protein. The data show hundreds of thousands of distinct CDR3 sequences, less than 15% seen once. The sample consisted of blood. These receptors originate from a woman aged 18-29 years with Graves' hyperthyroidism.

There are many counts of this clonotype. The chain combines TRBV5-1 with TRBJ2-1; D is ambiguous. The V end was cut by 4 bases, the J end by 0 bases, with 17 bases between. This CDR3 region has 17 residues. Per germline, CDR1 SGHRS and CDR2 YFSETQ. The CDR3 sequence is CASSPSPIASSYNEQFF. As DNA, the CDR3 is TGCGCCAGCAGCCCCAGCCCCATTGCTAGCTCCTACAATGAGCAGTTCTTC.

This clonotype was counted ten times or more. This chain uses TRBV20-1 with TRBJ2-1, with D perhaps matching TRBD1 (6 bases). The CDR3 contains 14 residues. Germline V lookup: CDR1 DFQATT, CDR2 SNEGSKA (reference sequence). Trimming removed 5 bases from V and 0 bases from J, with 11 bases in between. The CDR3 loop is CSARQGSSYNEQFF. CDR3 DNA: TGCAGTGCTCGTCAGGGGAGCTCCTACAATGAGCAGTTCTTC.

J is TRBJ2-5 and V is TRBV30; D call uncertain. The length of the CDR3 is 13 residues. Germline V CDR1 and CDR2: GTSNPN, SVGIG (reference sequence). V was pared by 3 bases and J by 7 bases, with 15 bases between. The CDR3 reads CAWSKGKSGTQYF. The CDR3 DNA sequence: TGTGCCTGGAGCAAAGGGAAATCGGGGACCCAGTACTTC.